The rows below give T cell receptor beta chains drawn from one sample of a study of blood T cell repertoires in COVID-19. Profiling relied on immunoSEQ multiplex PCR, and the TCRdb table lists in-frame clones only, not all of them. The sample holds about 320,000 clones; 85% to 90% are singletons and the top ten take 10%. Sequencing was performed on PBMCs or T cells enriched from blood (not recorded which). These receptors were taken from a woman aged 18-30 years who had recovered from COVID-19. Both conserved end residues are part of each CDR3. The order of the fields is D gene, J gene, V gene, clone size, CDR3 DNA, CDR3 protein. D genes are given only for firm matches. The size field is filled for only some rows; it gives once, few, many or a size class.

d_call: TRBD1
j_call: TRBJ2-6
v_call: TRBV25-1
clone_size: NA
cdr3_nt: TGTGCCAGCAGTTCCCCGGGGGCAGGGGGCCGTGGGGCCAACGTCCTGACTTTC
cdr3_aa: CASSSPGAGGRGANVLTF

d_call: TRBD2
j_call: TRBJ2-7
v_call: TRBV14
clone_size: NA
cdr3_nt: TGTGCCAGCAGCCAACTCACCCTGGGACTAGCGGGAGGACCCTACGAGCAGTACTTC
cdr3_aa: CASSQLTLGLAGGPYEQYF

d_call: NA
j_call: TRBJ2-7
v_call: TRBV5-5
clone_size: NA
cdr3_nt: TGTGCCAGCAGCTTGGCCACGGGCGAGCAGTACTTC
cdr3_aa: CASSLATGEQYF

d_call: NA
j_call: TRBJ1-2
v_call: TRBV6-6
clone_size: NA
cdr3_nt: TGTGCCAGCAGTTACAAGCGGGAGGACTATGGCTACACCTTC
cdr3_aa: CASSYKREDYGYTF

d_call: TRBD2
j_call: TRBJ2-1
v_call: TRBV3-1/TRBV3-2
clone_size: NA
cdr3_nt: TGTGCCAGCAGCCAGGGACCTAGCGGGAGGGCGGGCAATGAGCAGTTCTTC
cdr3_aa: CASSQGPSGRAGNEQFF

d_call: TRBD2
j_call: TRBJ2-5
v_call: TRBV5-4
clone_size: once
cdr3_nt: TGTGCCAGCAGCCCCTCTAGCGGGTCGGGGGAGACCCAGTACTTC
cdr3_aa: CASSPSSGSGETQYF

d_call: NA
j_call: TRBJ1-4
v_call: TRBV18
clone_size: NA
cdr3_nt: TGTGCCAGCTCACCACCCTCAACTAATGAAAAACTGTTTTTT
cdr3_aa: CASSPPSTNEKLFF

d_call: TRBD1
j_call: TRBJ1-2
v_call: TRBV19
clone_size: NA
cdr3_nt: TGTGCCAGTAGGCTCGACAGGGACTATGGCTACACCTTC
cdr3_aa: CASRLDRDYGYTF

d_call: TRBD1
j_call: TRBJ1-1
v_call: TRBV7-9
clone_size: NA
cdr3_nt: TGTGCCAGCAGCCCACAGGGGGGGAACACTGAAGCTTTCTTT
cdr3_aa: CASSPQGGNTEAFF

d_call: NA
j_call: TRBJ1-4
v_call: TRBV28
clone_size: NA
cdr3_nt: TGTGCCAGCAGGGCTCAGATTGCAACTAATGAAAAACTGTTTTTT
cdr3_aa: CASRAQIATNEKLFF

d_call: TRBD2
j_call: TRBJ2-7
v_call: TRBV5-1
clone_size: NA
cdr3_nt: TGCGCCAGCAGCTTAGGATTTGGGGGGGACTACGAGCAGTACTTC
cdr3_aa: CASSLGFGGDYEQYF

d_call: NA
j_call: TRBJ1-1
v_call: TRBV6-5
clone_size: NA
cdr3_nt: TGTGCCAGCAGTCTACAGGGGAACACTGAAGCTTTCTTT
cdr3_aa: CASSLQGNTEAFF

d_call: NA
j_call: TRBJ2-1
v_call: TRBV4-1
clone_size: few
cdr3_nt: TGCGCCAGCAGCCAAGCACGACAGACCTCCTACAATGAGCAGTTCTTC
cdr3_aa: CASSQARQTSYNEQFF

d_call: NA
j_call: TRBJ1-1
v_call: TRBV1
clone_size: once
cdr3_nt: TGCACCAGCAGCTCCAATTACAGGGGACTTATGAACACTGAAGCTTTCTTT
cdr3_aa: CTSSSNYRGLMNTEAFF

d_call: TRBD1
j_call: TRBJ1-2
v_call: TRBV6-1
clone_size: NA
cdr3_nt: TGTGCCAGCAGTGAGACAGGGAATTATGGCTACACCTTC
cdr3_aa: CASSETGNYGYTF

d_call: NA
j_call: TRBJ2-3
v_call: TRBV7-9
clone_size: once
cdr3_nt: TGTGCCAGCAGCTTATATGCGGATACGCAGTATTTT
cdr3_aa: CASSLYADTQYF

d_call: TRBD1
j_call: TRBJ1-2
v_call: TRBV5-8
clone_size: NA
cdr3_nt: TGTGCCAGCAGCTCCGGGACAGCCCTCATTGGCTACACCTTC
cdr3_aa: CASSSGTALIGYTF

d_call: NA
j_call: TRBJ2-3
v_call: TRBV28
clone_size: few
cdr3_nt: TGTGCCAGCGGAGATTATCCAGACAGCACAGATACGCAGTATTTT
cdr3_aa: CASGDYPDSTDTQYF

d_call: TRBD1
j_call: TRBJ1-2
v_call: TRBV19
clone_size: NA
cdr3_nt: TGTGCCAGTAGTAGGTCGGGACAGTATGGCTACACCTTC
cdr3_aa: CASSRSGQYGYTF

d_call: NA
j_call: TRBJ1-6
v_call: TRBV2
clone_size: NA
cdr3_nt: TGTGCCAGCAGTGAAATGGATGGAGGATATAATTCACCCCTCCACTTT
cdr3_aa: CASSEMDGGYNSPLHF

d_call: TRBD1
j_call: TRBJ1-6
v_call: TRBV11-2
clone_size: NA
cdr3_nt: TGTGCCAGCAGCTCCGTTGTGGGGGACAGGGGAGGATCACCCCTCCACTTT
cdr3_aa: CASSSVVGDRGGSPLHF

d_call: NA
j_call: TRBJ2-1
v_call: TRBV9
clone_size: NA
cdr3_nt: TGTGCCAGCAGCGGCAGCCAGGGGAAGGCTGAGCAGTTCTTC
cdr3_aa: CASSGSQGKAEQFF

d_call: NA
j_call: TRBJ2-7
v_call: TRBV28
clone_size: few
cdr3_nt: TGTGCCAGCAGTTTAAAAGGCCAGGGTAAGAACGAGCAGTACTTC
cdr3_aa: CASSLKGQGKNEQYF

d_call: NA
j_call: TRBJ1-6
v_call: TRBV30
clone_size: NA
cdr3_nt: TGTGCCTGGAGCGGGAGCTCCTATAATTCACCCCTCCACTTT
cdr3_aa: CAWSGSSYNSPLHF

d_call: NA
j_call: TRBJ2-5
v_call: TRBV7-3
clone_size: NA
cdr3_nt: TGTGCCAGCAGCTTAACCTCGGTCAGGGGTGAGACCCAGTACTTC
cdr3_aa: CASSLTSVRGETQYF

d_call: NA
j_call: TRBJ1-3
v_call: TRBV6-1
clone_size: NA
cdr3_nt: TGTGCCAGCAGTGAAAACCCAGGGCCCGCAAACACCATATATTTT
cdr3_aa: CASSENPGPANTIYF

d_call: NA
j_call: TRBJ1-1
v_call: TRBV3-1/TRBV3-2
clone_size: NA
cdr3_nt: TGTGCCAGCAGCCCACCAGGAACTTACACTGAAGCTTTCTTT
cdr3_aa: CASSPPGTYTEAFF

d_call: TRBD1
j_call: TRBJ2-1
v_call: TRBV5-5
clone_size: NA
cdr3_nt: TGTGCCAGCAGGCCGACAGGGTCGGGATACAATGAGCAGTTCTTC
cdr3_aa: CASRPTGSGYNEQFF

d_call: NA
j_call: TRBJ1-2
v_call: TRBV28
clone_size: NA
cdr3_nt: TGTGCCAGCAGTTTCCAGGGCGAAGGCTACACCTTC
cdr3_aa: CASSFQGEGYTF

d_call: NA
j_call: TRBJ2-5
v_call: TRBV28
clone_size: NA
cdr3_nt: TGTGCCGTATCGAGGACAACTCAAGAGACCCAGTACTTC
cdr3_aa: CAVSRTTQETQYF

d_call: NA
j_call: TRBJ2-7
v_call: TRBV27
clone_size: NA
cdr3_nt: TGTGCCAGCAGTCCAGGGTCCCAGGCCTACGAGCAGTACTTC
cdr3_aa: CASSPGSQAYEQYF

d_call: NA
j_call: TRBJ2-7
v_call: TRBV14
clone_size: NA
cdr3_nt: TGTGCCAGCAGCCACTACAGGGTACACGAGCAGTACTTC
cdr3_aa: CASSHYRVHEQYF

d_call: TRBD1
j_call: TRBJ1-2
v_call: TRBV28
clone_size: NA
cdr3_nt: TGTGCCAGCAGTTTTCGAGGACAGGGCGTCCCGCCGAACTATGGCTACACCTTC
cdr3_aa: CASSFRGQGVPPNYGYTF

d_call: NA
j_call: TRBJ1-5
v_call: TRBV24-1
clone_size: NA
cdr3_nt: TGTGCCACCAGTGACCCTAGTCGTAATCAGCCCCAGCATTTT
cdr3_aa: CATSDPSRNQPQHF

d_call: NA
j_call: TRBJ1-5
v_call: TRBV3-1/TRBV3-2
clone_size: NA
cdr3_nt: TGTGCCAGCAGCTCCCGTCAGGGCGGTCAGCCCCAGCATTTT
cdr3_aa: CASSSRQGGQPQHF

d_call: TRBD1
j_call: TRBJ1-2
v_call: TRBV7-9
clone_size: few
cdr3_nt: TGTGCCAGCAGTTTTACAGGGGGTGGAGGCTACACCTTC
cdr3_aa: CASSFTGGGGYTF

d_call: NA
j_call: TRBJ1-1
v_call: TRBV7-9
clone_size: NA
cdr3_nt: TGTGCCAGCAGCTTAGGCAGTGAAGCTTTCTTT
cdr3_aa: CASSLGSEAFF

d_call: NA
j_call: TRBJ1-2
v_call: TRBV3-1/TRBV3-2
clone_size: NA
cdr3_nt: TGTGCCAGCAGCCAAGGGCCAGGGCTTGGCTACACCTTC
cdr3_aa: CASSQGPGLGYTF

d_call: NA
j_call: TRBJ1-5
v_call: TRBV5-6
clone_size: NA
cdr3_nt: TGTGCCAGCAGCTCGGGACTTTCTGGGCCCCAGCATTTT
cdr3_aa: CASSSGLSGPQHF

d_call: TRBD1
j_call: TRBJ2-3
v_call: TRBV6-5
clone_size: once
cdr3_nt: TGTGCCAGCAGTAGGGACAGTAGCACAGATACGCAGTATTTT
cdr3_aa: CASSRDSSTDTQYF

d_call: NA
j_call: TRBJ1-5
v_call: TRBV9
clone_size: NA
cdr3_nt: TGTGCCAGCAGCGTAGCAGACAATCAGCCCCAGCATTTT
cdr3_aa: CASSVADNQPQHF

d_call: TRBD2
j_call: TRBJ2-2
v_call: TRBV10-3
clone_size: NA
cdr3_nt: TGTGCCATCGGGGAGGGAGGTACCGGGGAGCTGTTTTTT
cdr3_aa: CAIGEGGTGELFF

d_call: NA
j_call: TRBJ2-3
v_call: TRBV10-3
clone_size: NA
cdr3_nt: TGTGCCATCAGTGGGTACAGGGAGGGAGATACGCAGTATTTT
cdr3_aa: CAISGYREGDTQYF

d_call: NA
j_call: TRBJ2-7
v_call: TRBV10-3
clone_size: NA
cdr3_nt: TGTGCCATCAGTCCCGGGACTGGGGGAGCCTACGGGGACGAGCAGTACTTC
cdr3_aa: CAISPGTGGAYGDEQYF

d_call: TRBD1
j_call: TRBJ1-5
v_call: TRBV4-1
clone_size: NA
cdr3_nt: TGCGCCAGCAGCCAGAGACAGGGGATGGGCAATCAGCCCCAGCATTTT
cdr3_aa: CASSQRQGMGNQPQHF

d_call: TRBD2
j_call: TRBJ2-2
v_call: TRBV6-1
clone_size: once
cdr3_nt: TGTGCCAGCAGTGAAAGGGTTTCGGGAACGGGGGGGCTGACCGGGGAGCTGTTTTTT
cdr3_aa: CASSERVSGTGGLTGELFF

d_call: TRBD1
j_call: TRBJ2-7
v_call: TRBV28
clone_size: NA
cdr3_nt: TGTGCCAGCACCCCGGACAGGGTGATTCCCGAGCAGTACTTC
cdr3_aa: CASTPDRVIPEQYF

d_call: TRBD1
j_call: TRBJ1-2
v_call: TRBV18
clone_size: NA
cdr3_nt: TGTGCCAGCTCACCACCGGACAGGGGCTATGGCTACACCTTC
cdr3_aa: CASSPPDRGYGYTF

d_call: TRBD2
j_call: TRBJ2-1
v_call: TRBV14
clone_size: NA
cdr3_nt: TGTGCCAGCAGCCACGGGACTAGGAGATACAATGAGCAGTTCTTC
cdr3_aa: CASSHGTRRYNEQFF

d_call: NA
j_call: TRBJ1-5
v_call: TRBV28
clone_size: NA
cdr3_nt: TGTGCCAGCAGTTTATACGGGGGAGGGCAGCCCCAGCATTTT
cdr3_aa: CASSLYGGGQPQHF

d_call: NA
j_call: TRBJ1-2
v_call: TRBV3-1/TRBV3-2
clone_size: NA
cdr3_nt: TGTGCCAGCAGCCACGGAACAGGTGGCTACACCTTC
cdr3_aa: CASSHGTGGYTF

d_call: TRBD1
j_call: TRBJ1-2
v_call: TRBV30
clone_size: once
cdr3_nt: TGTGCCTGGAGTGTACGAGGGACAGGGGATTTTGGGTATGGCTACACCTTC
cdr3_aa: CAWSVRGTGDFGYGYTF

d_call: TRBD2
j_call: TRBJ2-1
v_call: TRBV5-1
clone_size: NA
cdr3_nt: TGCGCCAGCAGCTTGGCCCTAGCGGGGGCTTACAATGAGCAGTTCTTC
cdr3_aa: CASSLALAGAYNEQFF

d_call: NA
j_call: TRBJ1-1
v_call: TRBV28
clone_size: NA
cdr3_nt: TGTGCCAGCAGTTTATTCAGGGGCGACACTGAAGCTTTCTTT
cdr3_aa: CASSLFRGDTEAFF

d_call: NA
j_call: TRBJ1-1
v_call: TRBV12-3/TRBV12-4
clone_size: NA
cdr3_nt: TGTGCCAGCACACCACGGTGGAACACTGAAGCTTTCTTT
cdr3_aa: CASTPRWNTEAFF